These 10 T cell receptor beta chains came from one sample sequenced in a study of T cells in Graves' hyperthyroidism and ophthalmopathy. What was amplified from RNA transcripts were TCR beta CDR3 regions. Primed by the HTBI set, a first-round RT-PCR was run on the TCR CDR3. TCRdb reprocessed the multiplex PCR reads with MiXCR, giving one entry per CDR3 protein. Of approximately 690,000 distinct CDR3 sequences in the sample, about 20% are singletons; the top ten hold 34%. Sequences were obtained from blood. The receptors stem from a young man with Graves' ophthalmopathy.

This clonotype was detected only a few times. The genes are TRBV30 and TRBJ1-5; weak D call: TRBD1 (6 bases). With 3 bases removed from V and 2 bases from J, the gap between germline ends came to 14 bases. The CDR3 is 15 residues long. Germline V gene sequence: CDR1 GTSNPN, CDR2 SVGIG (reference sequence). The CDR3 here is CAWSIGGGGNQPQHF. The CDR3 nucleotides read TGTGCCTGGAGCATTGGGGGCGGTGGCAATCAGCCCCAGCATTTT.

This clonotype was seen a few times. The chain is built from TRBV5-1 and TRBJ2-3; D not resolved. CDR3 length: 14 amino acids. Germline loops: CDR1 SGHRS, CDR2 YFSETQ. V was clipped by 5 bases and J by 0 bases, with 10 bases between them. The CDR3 is CASRSDLSTDTQYF. CDR3 DNA sequence: TGCGCCAGCAGATCGGATCTGAGCACAGATACGCAGTATTTT.

The sample holds a few counts of this clonotype. This chain links TRBV12-3 or TRBV12-4 with TRBJ2-7; 8 positions agree with TRBD1. This CDR3 is 14 amino acids long. Trimming at V came to 5 bases and at J to 6 bases, leaving 9 bases not matched to a gene. The CDR3: CASSPRTGSFEQYF. CDR3 in DNA: TGTGCCAGCAGTCCCAGGACAGGGTCATTCGAGCAGTACTTC.

The chain has TRBV4-1 and TRBJ2-7; 8 bases match TRBD2. Losses at the gene ends were 4 bases for V and 5 bases for J; bases not matched to a gene: 7. The CDR3 consists of 14 residues. Germline V gene sequence: CDR1 MGHRA, CDR2 YSYEKL. The CDR3 nucleotides are TGCGCCAGCAGCCGAGCGGGAGTAGGCGACGAGCAGTACTTC. Protein sequence: CASSRAGVGDEQYF.

The chain uses TRBV18 and TRBJ1-5; D not certain. CDR3 length: 14 residues. Germline lookup yields CDR1 KGHSH and CDR2 LQKENI. With 3 bases removed from V and 1 base from J, the gap between germline ends came to 7 bases. The DNA of the CDR3 is TGTGCCAGCTCACCGGCCAGCAGCAATCAGCCCCAGCATTTT. It yields the protein CASSPASSNQPQHF.

The chain recombines TRBV6-2 or TRBV6-3 with TRBJ1-3, with no clear D. This CDR3 spans 14 amino acids. The V and J ends lost 10 bases and 4 bases respectively, with 17 bases between them. Germline CDR1 and CDR2: MNHEY and SVGEGT. This CDR3 is CATNGYPRGNTIYF. As DNA, the CDR3 is TGTGCCACCAATGGGTACCCCCGAGGAAACACCATATATTTT.

This clonotype was seen repeatedly, ten times or more. This chain joins TRBV5-1 and TRBJ1-1, with D tentatively TRBD1 (5 bases). Between the trimmed V and J ends, which lost 0 bases and 0 bases, there was a span of 9 bases. Germline values: CDR1 SGHRS, CDR2 YFSETQ. The CDR3 covers 15 residues. The CDR3 coding sequence is TGCGCCAGCAGCTTGGGACGGACAATGAACACTGAAGCTTTCTTT. Protein product: CASSLGRTMNTEAFF.

The chain recombines TRBV7-3 with TRBJ2-1, with D possibly TRBD1 on 5 matching bases. Germline V gives CDR1 SGHTA, CDR2 FQGTGA. Trimming removed 0 bases at V and 10 bases at J, with 7 bases between. This CDR3 contains 12 residues. DNA of the CDR3: TGTGCCAGCAGCTTAACTGGGGCCGAGCAGTTCTTC. As protein: CASSLTGAEQFF.

This clonotype was seen many times. The chain couples TRBV6-1 to TRBJ2-7; perhaps D is TRBD1 or TRBD2 (5 bases each). The CDR3 is made up of 15 amino acids. V dropped 6 bases and J dropped 4 bases, with 19 bases sitting between them. The V gene's germline CDR1 is MNHNS and CDR2 SASEGT. CDR3 protein: CASRVGGADLYEQYF. The CDR3, as DNA: TGTGCCAGCAGGGTTGGGGGAGCGGATCTATACGAGCAGTACTTC.

This clonotype appeared a few times. The chain employs TRBV7-2 and TRBJ2-7, with TRBD2 matching over 9 bases. This CDR3 is 17 amino acids long. The germline V gene has CDR1 SGHTA and CDR2 FQGNSA. Trimming took 4 bases from V and 0 from J; bases not matched to a gene: 10. The CDR3 is CASSSPRTSVFSYEQYF. As DNA, the CDR3 is TGTGCCAGCAGCTCCCCTCGGACTAGCGTTTTCTCCTACGAGCAGTACTTC.